This paragraph covers one T cell receptor (beta chain) sequence. With 60 Vbeta and 13 Jbeta primers, the PCR was carried out. The data were produced by immunoSEQ multiplex PCR, yet TCRdb's version contains in-frame clones alone and is incomplete. Among about 90,000 clones listed, around 62% were seen once. This record comes from a study of cytomegalovirus exposure and HLA in healthy donors. This CDR3 has 13 residues. V was trimmed by 6 bases and J by 7 bases, leaving 18 bases between them. The germline V gene has CDR1 SQVTM and CDR2 ANQGSEA. The sample consisted of PBMCs. This sequence was found in a young woman in good health and CMV-seropositive. This chain uses TRBV29-1 with TRBJ1-2, with a tentative D call TRBD1 (6 bases). CDR3 sequence (DNA): TGCAGCGTGGGCTTGGCGGGGGGCTTTGGCTACACCTTC. Translating it yields CSVGLAGGFGYTF.